The source of this T cell receptor beta chain is a study of CD8+ T cells in alopecia areata (dated by TCRdb to the late 2010s). Background for the entire study: The treated patients took part in an open-label pilot trial in which moderate-to-severe alopecia areata was treated with oral tofacitinib at 5 to 10 mg twice daily. Patients stayed on tofacitinib for 6 to 18 months and then had 6 months of follow-up off drug so that delayed response and recurrence could be assessed. For the treated patients, the SALT score, which quantifies what percentage of scalp surface area is affected, served as the measure of disease severity. The study used high-throughput TCRbeta sequencing to examine T cell clonal expansion in alopecia areata, in both the C3H/HeJ mouse model and human patients. On the human side, TCRbeta sequencing was run on scalp tissue and on sorted CD4+ and CD8+ peripheral blood T cells from healthy controls and from alopecia areata patients with either patchy or totalis/universalis disease. Tofacitinib-treated patients had biopsies at baseline and at 4 and 24 weeks of treatment, with a later scalp biopsy in several patients. Scalp clonality was compared among normal scalp (n=4), patchy alopecia areata scalp (n=8), and alopecia totalis/universalis scalp (n=8). RNA was extracted with the PAXgene miRNA kit for fixed scalp, the miRNeasy kit for PBMCs, and the RNeasy kit for mouse skin. TCRbeta CDR3 regions were amplified by immunoSEQ multiplex PCR with 35 Vbeta forward and 13 Jbeta reverse primers. General study outcomes and caveats: Lesional scalp, especially in alopecia totalis/universalis, showed higher clonality and more expanded CD8+ clones than normal scalp, suggesting antigenic drive. Tofacitinib significantly lowered scalp clonality and the number of expanded CD8+ clones among the top 100 scalp clones. Unlike mouse skin, where gammadelta T cells dominate, normal human skin contains resident alphabeta T cells that get sequenced too, which complicates analysis of the scalp TCR repertoire. Compared with mice, TCR sequences shared between patients were less clear, possibly partly because of HLA diversity across the patient population. Because the treated cohort was small and had just a single nonresponder, larger studies are needed to establish links between baseline CD8+ expansion and response. Many expanded lesional clones were found to persist in scalp and blood during tofacitinib treatment, and relapse after treatment cessation may be partly explained by this persistence.

For CDR1 and CDR2, the germline V gene (reference sequence) lists GTSNPN and SVGIG. V loses 3 bases at its end and J loses 3 bases; junction bases beyond the gene matches: 9. The CDR3 starts with the cysteine, ends with the phenylalanine, and has 17 residues. Of the read, only the CDR3 DNA is kept; its 51 bases are in frame from base 1. The library was made by the immunoSEQ multiplex PCR assay. RNA was extracted from all samples and reverse transcribed into cDNA as template for TCR sequencing. First-strand cDNA was synthesized using SuperScript III with a 2:1 mix of oligo-dT and random hexamers. Amplification bias was assessed with a synthetic immune receptor repertoire, and residual bias was removed computationally. The authors' pipeline ran thus. After raw reads were preprocessed to remove errors, the CDR3 was defined following IMGT conventions as running from the conserved cysteine to phenylalanine. Clonality was computed as 1 minus the Shannon entropy, with the entropy normalized by log2 of the number of productive unique TCRs. Whether scalp clones were CD4 or CD8 was inferred by matching scalp TCRbeta sequences against CD4 and CD8 repertoires sorted from blood. Entries here come from immuneACCESS through TCRdb and include only in-frame sequences with V and J called. Some clones fail to appear in such tables; in the studies checked, an unresolved V gene covers under half of the shortfall, and the cause of the remainder is unknown. The DNA was the basis for D and trimming; V, J and clone size are from that table. The sample table lists over 150,000 clones, approximately 57% of them with a count of one. The ten most abundant clones make up approximately 15% of the sample.

The time point label, read with the paper, signifies: roughly 24 weeks on oral tofacitinib. What the treatment or condition label conveys for this sample: oral pan-JAK inhibitor, 5-10 mg twice daily. Lesional scalp punch biopsies and peripheral blood were collected from alopecia areata patients. PBMCs were isolated by density centrifugation and stained for CD3, CD4 and CD8, and CD4+ and CD8+ T cells were sorted on a FACSAria. A word on this clone: Its binding antigen is unknown. Base qualities are missing; no much larger clone stands one base away.

The clonotype originates from a human donor with alopecia areata. The sequence joins TRBV30 to TRBJ2-1, and TRBD2 matches 12 of the central bases. Source: CD4+ T cells sorted from blood, taken at week 24, from a patient treated with tofacitinib. The nucleotides read TGTGCCTGGAGAGCTCTAGCGGGGGGGCCAAGCTACAATGAGCAGTTCTTC. It codes for CAWRALAGGPSYNEQFF.